The clone carrying this T cell receptor beta chain has more than one count but fewer than ten. These data belong to a study of T-cell memory formation after mild COVID-19. CDR3 length: 19 amino acids. The ends were cut back, 4 bases at V and 4 bases at J, with 25 bases in the middle. CDR1 and CDR2 from the germline V gene are KGHDR and SFDVKD. TCRdb redid the calling of the 5' RACE reads with MiXCR, one entry per CDR3 protein. The sample carries 400,000 or so distinct CDR3 sequences, under 25% recorded once. The source material was PBMCs or a T cell subset sorted from them (not recorded which). This sequence originates from an adult woman who had mild COVID-19 (a few samples of this study predate the infection). Cell type and time point are not known. V is TRBV24-1 and J is TRBJ2-1, with TRBD2 as a possible D gene (6 bases). CDR3 loop: CATSDPGTPVGRGYNEQFF. As DNA, the CDR3 is TGTGCCACCAGTGACCCCGGGACTCCAGTAGGGAGAGGGTACAATGAGCAGTTCTTC.